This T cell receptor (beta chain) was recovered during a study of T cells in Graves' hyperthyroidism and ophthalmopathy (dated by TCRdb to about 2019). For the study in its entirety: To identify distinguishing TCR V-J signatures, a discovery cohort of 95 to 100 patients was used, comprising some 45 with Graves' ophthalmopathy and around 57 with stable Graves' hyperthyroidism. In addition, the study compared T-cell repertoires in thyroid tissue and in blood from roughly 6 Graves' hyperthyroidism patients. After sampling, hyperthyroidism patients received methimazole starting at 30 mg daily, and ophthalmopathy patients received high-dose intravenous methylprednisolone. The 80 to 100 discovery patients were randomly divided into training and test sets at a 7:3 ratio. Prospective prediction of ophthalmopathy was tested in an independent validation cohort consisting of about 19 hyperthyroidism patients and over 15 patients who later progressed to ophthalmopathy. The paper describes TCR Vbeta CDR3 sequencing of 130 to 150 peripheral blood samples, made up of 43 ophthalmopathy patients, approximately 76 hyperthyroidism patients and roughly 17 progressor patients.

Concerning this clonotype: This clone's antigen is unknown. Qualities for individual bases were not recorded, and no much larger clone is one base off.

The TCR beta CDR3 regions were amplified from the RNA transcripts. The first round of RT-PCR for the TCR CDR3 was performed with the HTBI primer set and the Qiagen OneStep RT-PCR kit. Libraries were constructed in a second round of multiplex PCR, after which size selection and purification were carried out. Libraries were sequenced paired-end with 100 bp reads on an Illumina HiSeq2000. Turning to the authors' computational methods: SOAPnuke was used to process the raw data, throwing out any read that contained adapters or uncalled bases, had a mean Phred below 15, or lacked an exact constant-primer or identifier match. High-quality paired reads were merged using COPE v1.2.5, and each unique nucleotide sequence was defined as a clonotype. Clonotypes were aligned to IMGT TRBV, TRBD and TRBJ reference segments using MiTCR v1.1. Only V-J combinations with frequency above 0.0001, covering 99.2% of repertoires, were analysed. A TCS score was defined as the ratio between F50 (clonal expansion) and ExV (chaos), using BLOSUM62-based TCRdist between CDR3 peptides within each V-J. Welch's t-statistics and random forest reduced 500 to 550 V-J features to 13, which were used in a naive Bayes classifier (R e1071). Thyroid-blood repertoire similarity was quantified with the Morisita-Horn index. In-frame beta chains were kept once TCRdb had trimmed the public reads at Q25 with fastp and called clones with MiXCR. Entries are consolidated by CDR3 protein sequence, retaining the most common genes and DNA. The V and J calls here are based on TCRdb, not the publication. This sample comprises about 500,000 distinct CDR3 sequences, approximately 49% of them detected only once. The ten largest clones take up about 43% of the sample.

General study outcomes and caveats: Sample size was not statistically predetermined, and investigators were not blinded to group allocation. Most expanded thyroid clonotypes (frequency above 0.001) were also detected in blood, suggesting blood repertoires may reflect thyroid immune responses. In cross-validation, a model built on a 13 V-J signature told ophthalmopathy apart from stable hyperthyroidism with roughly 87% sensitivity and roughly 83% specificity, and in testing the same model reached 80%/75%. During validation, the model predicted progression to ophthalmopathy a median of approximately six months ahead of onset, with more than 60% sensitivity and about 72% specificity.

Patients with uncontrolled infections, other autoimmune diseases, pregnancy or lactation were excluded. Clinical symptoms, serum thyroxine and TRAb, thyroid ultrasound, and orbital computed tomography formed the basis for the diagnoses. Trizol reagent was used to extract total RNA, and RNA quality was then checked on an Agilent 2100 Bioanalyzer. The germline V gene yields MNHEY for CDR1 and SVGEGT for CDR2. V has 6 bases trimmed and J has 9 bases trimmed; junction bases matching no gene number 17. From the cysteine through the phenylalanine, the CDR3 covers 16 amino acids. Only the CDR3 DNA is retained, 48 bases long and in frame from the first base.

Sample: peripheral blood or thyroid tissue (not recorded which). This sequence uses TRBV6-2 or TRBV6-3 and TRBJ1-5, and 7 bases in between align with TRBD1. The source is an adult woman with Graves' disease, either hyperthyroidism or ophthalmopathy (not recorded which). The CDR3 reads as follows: CASSSRTGPTTWPQHF. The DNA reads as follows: TGTGCCAGCAGCTCGAGGACAGGCCCCACAACGTGGCCCCAGCATTTT.